These 24 T cell receptor beta chains came from one sample sequenced in a study of T cells expressing NK-cell markers. From its re-call of the 5' RACE reads, TCRdb lists each CDR3 protein once, without DNA. The sample totals 400,000 to 500,000 distinct CDR3 sequences. The sample consisted of blood T cells: a sorted CD56 or NKG2C T cell subset, CD4+ or CD8+ T cells, or bulk PBMC T cells (not recorded which). The receptors derive from a woman aged 18 to 75 in good health.

The chain has TRBV5-4 and TRBJ2-7; TCRdb's assignment of TRBD1 cannot be checked, as there is no DNA. The length of the CDR3 is 15 residues. Germline lookup yields CDR1 SGHNT and CDR2 YYREEE (reference sequence). This CDR3 reads CASSLTGLGSYEQYF.

This chain connects TRBV29-1 to TRBJ2-1; TCRdb's D gene call, TRBD2, goes unchecked for lack of DNA. The germline V gene has CDR1 SQVTM and CDR2 ANQGSEA. This CDR3 comprises 16 residues. CDR3 sequence: CSVVPTLAGRNNEQFF.

J is TRBJ1-1 and V is TRBV6-6; TCRdb calls TRBD1, which cannot be checked without DNA. Germline-derived CDR1 and CDR2 are MNHNY and SVGAGI (reference sequence). The CDR3 extends over 13 amino acids. The CDR3 loop reads CASSTGTGTEAFF.

This CDR3 reads CASRHRGSSYEQYF. This sequence joins TRBV6-2 or TRBV6-3 and TRBJ2-7; TCRdb gives TRBD1 as the D gene, but with no DNA this cannot be confirmed. Germline V gene lookup returns CDR1 MNHEY and CDR2 SVGEGT. CDR3 length: 14 residues.

This chain uses TRBV28 with TRBJ1-1; the D call of TRBD1 rests on TCRdb alone, since no DNA is present to check it. CDR3 length equals 14 residues. Germline lookup yields CDR1 MDHEN and CDR2 SYDVKM. This CDR3 is CASSLFSGQTQAFF.

The genes are TRBV20-1 and TRBJ2-1; TCRdb lists TRBD2, though no DNA is available to test this call. The CDR3 totals 14 residues. Germline CDR1 is DFQATT and CDR2 is SNEGSKA (reference sequence). CDR3 sequence: CSAPGTSLYNEQFF.

The chain employs TRBV4-2 and TRBJ2-7; without DNA, the TCRdb call of TRBD2 cannot be checked. The CDR3 has 16 residues. Germline values: CDR1 LGHNA, CDR2 YNFKEQ. The CDR3 is CASSQVEGGFAYEQYF.

J is TRBJ2-3 and V is TRBV10-3. The germline CDR1 and CDR2 sequences are ENHRY and SYGVKD. The CDR3 spans 12 residues. The CDR3 region is CAISDGTDTQYF.

The chain has TRBV4-3 and TRBJ1-2; with no DNA, the TCRdb D assignment of TRBD1 cannot be verified. The germline V gene has CDR1 LGHNA and CDR2 YSLEER. The CDR3 consists of 14 residues. The CDR3: CASSQARDGYGYTF.

The chain couples TRBV5-4 to TRBJ2-1; the D call of TRBD2 rests on TCRdb alone, since no DNA is present to check it. This CDR3 is built from 15 residues. Germline assignment: CDR1 SGHNT and CDR2 YYREEE (reference sequence). The CDR3 sequence is CASRSYASGKDEQFF.

The rearrangement uses TRBV20-1 and TRBJ2-1; the D call of TRBD2 rests on TCRdb alone, since no DNA is present to check it. The CDR3 runs 16 residues. Germline-derived CDR1 and CDR2 are DFQATT and SNEGSKA (reference sequence). The CDR3: CSATLGLADSYNEQFF.

The chain carries TRBV30 and TRBJ2-4; lacking DNA, the TRBD1 call made by TCRdb goes unchecked. Germline lookup yields CDR1 GTSNPN and CDR2 SVGIG (reference sequence). CDR3 size: 13 residues. The CDR3 region is CAWSARLGDIQYF.

The rearrangement joins TRBV11-1 to TRBJ2-6. The length of the CDR3 is 18 residues. Germline values: CDR1 SGHAT, CDR2 FQDESV (reference sequence). The CDR3 protein is CASSRVATDPSGANVLTF.

The chain uses TRBV25-1 and TRBJ2-4; the D gene TCRdb calls, TRBD2, cannot be checked with no DNA. CDR3 size: 15 residues. Per germline, CDR1 MGHDK and CDR2 SYGVNS. The CDR3 reads CASSEYGGAKNIQYF.

This chain connects TRBV20-1 to TRBJ2-1; TCRdb names TRBD2, which stays unverified in the absence of DNA. The CDR3 covers 16 residues. The germline V gene encodes CDR1 DFQATT and CDR2 SNEGSKA (reference sequence). CDR3 loop: CSARGGASGRGNEQFF.

The chain carries TRBV7-9 and TRBJ2-5; checking the TCRdb D call of TRBD2 is not possible without DNA. The CDR3 has 13 residues. CDR1 is SEHNR, CDR2 FQNEAQ, per germline (reference sequence). CDR3: CASNFRAGETQYF.

The chain uses TRBV12-3 or TRBV12-4 and TRBJ2-7. CDR3 length equals 13 residues. This CDR3 reads CASEDDSNYEQYF.

The V gene is TRBV12-3 or TRBV12-4, the J gene TRBJ2-3; lacking DNA, the TRBD1 call made by TCRdb goes unchecked. The CDR3 sequence is 13 residues long. CDR3 in amino acids: CASSPLQGGTQYF.

The chain has TRBV29-1 and TRBJ2-1; as DNA is missing, the TRBD1 call by TCRdb cannot be tested. Germline V gene lookup returns CDR1 SQVTM and CDR2 ANQGSEA. The CDR3 has 16 amino acids. This CDR3 is CSDRRSDRSSYNEQFF.

This chain uses TRBV20-1 with TRBJ2-5; the D call from TCRdb, TRBD1, cannot be confirmed without DNA. The germline gives CDR1 DFQATT, CDR2 SNEGSKA (reference sequence). CDR3 size: 17 residues. The CDR3 protein is CSASGGSAGRNQETQYF.

This sequence joins TRBV20-1 and TRBJ2-5; lacking DNA, the TRBD2 call made by TCRdb goes unchecked. Per germline, CDR1 DFQATT and CDR2 SNEGSKA (reference sequence). The CDR3 consists of 16 residues. CDR3 amino acids: CSARRTSGGVEETQYF.

This chain uses TRBV28 with TRBJ2-1. There are 15 residues in the CDR3. Germline V gene sequence: CDR1 MDHEN, CDR2 SYDVKM. Here the CDR3 reads CASSLKSVSYNEQFF.

This chain uses TRBV25-1 with TRBJ2-7; the TCRdb D gene call, TRBD1, has no DNA to confirm it. This CDR3 has 15 residues. Germline CDR1 is MGHDK and CDR2 is SYGVNS. The CDR3 protein is CASRSSDRAAGEQYF.

This rearrangement joins TRBV20-1 to TRBJ2-2; TCRdb designates TRBD1, a call that cannot be tested without DNA. Germline assignment: CDR1 DFQATT and CDR2 SNEGSKA (reference sequence). The CDR3 length is 16 residues. The CDR3 reads CSARDLGGAYTGELFF.